This TCR beta chain was sequenced for a study of T cell responses to AZD1222 COVID-19 vaccine. Looking at the study overall: Both about-4-week and about-12-week second-dose recipients were combined. Findings of the study overall: Two AZD1222 administrations were followed by greater Spike-specific TCR breadth and depth. Variant regions that are unmutated are reportedly the target of nearly half of spike-specific TCRs. Among vaccine-associated CD4 TCRs, coverage spanned spike, with dominance at 160-218 and 743-854.

As for this clone: Its antigen is unidentified.

CDR1 and CDR2 (germline): SQVTM, ANQGSEA. V was cut by 0 bases and J by 11 bases, with 10 bases left in between. The CDR3 totals 11 residues. Libraries were prepared by immunoSEQ multiplex PCR; TCRdb keeps only in-frame clonotypes and omits some of them. Seen here are tens of thousands of clones, about nine tenths observed once, and the top ten hold roughly 23%. The source was peripheral blood, collected on day 0 of AZD1222 vaccination. This chain uses TRBV29-1 with TRBJ1-1; D not resolved. The TCR comes from an adult in good health. The CDR3 loop is CSVEDQEGAFF. Here the CDR3 DNA reads TGCAGCGTTGAAGATCAGGAAGGGGCTTTCTTT.